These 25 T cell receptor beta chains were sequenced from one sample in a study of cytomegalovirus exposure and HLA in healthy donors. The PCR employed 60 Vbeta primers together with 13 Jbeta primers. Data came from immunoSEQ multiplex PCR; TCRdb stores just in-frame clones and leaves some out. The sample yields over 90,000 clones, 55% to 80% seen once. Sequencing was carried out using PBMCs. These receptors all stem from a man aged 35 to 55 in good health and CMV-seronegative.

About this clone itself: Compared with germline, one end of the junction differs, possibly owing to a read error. The chain's CDR3 is CASSFVSGATSSEQYF. The CDR3, as DNA: TGTGCCAGCAGCTTTGTCAGCGGGGCCACCTCCTCCGAGCAGTACTTC. V usage is TRBV7-9 and J usage is TRBJ2-7; TRBD2 matches 7 bases. Germline V lookup: CDR1 SEHNR, CDR2 FQNEAQ (reference sequence). This CDR3 spans 16 amino acids.

This CDR3 is CASSLPPDRNSNQPQHF. CDR3 nucleotides: TGTGCCAGTAGTCTCCCCCCCGACAGGAATTCCAATCAGCCCCAGCATTTT. This chain joins TRBV19 and TRBJ1-5, with D possibly being TRBD1 (6 bases). This CDR3 contains 17 residues. V was cut by 5 bases and J by 3 bases, with 20 bases left in between. CDR1 is LNHDA and CDR2 is SQIVND in the germline V gene (reference sequence).

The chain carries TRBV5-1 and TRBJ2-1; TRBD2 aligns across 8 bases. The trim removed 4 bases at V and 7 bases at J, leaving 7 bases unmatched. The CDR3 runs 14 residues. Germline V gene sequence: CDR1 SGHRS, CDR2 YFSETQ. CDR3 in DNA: TGCGCCAGCAGCCTGGTAGCGGGGATGAATGAGCAGTTCTTC. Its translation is CASSLVAGMNEQFF.

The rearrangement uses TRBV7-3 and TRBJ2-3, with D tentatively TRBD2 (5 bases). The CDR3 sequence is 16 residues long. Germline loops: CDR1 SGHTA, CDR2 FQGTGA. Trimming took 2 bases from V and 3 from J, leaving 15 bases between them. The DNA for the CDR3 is TGTGCCAGCAGCTTAGGTGACTATATATCTACAGATACGCAGTATTTT. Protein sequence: CASSLGDYISTDTQYF.

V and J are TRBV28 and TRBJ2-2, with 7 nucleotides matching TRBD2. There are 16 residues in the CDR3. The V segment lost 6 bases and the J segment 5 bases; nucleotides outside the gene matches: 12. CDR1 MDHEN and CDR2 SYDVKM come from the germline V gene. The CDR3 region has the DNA TGTGCCAGCAGCCCGTCGGGAGGACTCCATACCGGGGAGCTGTTTTTT. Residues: CASSPSGGLHTGELFF.

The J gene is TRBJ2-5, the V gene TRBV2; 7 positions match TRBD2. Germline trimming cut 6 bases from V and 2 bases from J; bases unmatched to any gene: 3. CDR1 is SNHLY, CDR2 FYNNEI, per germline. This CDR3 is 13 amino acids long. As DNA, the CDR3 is TGTGCCAGCAGCCCGGGGGGACAAGAGACCCAGTACTTC. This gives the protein CASSPGGQETQYF.

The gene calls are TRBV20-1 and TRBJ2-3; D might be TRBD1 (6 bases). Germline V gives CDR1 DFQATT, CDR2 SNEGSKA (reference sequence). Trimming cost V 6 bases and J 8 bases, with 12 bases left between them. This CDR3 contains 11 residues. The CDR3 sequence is CSAFIGGTQYF. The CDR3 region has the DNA TGCAGTGCCTTTATAGGGGGTACGCAGTATTTT.

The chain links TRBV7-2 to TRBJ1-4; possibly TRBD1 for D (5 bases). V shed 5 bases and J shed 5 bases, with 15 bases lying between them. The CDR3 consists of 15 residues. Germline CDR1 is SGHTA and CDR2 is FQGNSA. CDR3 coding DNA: TGTGCCAGCAGCCGGTCCGCAGGGAAAAATGAAAAACTGTTTTTT. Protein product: CASSRSAGKNEKLFF.

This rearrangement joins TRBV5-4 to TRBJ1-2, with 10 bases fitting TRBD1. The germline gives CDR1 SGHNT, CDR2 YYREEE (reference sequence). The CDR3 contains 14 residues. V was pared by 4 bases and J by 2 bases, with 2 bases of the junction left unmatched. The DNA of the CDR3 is TGTGCCAGCAGCGGGGACAGGGGAAACTATGGCTACACCTTC. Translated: CASSGDRGNYGYTF.

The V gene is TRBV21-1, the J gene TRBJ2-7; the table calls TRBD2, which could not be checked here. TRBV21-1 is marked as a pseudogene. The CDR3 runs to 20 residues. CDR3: CASSTPGLAGSPWFPHEQYF. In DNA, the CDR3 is TGTGCCAGCAGCACCCCGGGACTAGCGGGCTCCCCGTGGTTTCCCCACGAGCAGTACTTC.

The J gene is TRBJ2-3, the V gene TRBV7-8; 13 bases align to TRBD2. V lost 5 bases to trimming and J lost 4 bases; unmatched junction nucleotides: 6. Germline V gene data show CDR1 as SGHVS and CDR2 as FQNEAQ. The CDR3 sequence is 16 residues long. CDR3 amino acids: CASSTGLAGSPDTQYF. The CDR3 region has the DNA TGTGCCAGCAGCACGGGACTAGCGGGGTCCCCAGATACGCAGTATTTT.

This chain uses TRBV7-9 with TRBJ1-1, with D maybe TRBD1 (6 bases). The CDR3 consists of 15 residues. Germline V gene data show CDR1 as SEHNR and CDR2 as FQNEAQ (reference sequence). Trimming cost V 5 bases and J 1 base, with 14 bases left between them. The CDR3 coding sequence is TGTGCCAGCAGCAAACAGGGTAAACGGAACACTGAAGCTTTCTTT. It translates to CASSKQGKRNTEAFF.

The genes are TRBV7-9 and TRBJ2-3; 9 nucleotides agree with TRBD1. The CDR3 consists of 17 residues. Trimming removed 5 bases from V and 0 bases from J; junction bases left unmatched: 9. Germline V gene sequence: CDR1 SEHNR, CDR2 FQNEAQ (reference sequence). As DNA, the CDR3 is TGTGCCAGCAGCCAAGGGACAGGGAAAAGTAGCACAGATACGCAGTATTTT. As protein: CASSQGTGKSSTDTQYF.

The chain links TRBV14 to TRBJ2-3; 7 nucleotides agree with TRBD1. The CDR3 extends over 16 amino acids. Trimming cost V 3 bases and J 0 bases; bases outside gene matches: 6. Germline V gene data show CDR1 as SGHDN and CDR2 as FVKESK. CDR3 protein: CASSHLDRASTDTQYF. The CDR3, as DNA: TGTGCCAGCAGCCACTTAGACAGGGCTAGCACAGATACGCAGTATTTT.

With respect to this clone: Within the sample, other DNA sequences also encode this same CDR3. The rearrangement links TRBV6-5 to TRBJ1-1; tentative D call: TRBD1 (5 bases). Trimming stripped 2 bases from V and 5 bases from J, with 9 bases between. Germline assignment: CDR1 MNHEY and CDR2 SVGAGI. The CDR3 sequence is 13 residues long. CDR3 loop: CASSYSGGTEAFF. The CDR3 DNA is TGTGCCAGCAGTTACAGCGGGGGTACTGAAGCTTTCTTT.

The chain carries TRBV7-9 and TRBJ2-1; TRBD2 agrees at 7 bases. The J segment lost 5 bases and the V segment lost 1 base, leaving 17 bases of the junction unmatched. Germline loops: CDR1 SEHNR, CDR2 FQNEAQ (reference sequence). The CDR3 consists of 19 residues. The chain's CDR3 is CASSLESLADLRKNNEQFF. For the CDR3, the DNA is TGTGCCAGCAGCTTAGAGAGTCTAGCGGACCTTCGCAAAAACAATGAGCAGTTCTTC.

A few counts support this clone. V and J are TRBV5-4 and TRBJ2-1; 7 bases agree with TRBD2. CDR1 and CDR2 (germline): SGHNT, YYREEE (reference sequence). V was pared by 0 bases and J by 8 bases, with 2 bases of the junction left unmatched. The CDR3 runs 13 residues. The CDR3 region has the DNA TGTGCCAGCAGCTTGGCCACTAGCGATGAGCAGTTCTTC. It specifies CASSLATSDEQFF.

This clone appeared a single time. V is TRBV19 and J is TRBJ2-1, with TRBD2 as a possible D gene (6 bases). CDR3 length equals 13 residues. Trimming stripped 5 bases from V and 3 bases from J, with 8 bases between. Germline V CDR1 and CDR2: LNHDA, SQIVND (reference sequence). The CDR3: CASSLGGYNEQFF. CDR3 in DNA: TGTGCCAGTAGTCTGGGGGGCTACAATGAGCAGTTCTTC. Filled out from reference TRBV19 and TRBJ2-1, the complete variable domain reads DGGITQSPKYLFRKEGQNVTLSCEQNLNHDAMYWYRQDPGQGLRLIYYSQIVNDFQKGDIAEGYSVSREKKESFPLTVTSAQKNPTAFYLCASSLGGYNEQFFGPGTRLTVL.

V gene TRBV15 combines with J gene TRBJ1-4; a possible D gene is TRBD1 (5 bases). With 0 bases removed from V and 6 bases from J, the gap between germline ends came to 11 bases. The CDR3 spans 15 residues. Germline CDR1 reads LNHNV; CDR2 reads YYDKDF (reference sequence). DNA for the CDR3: TGTGCCACCAGCAGAGATGGCGCAGGGTATGAAAAACTGTTTTTT. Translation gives CATSRDGAGYEKLFF.

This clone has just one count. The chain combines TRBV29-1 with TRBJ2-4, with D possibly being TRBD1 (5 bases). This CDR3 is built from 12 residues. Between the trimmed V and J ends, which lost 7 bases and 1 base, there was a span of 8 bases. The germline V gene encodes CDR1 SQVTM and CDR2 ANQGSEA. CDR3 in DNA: TGCAGCGCAGGGTTTGCCAAAAACATTCAGTACTTC. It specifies CSAGFAKNIQYF.

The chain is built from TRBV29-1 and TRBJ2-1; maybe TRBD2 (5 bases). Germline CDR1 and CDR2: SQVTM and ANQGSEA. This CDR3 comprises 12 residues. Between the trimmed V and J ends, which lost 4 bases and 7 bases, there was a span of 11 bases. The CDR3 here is CSVVEWENEQFF. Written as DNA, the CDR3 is TGCAGCGTTGTGGAGTGGGAGAATGAGCAGTTCTTC.

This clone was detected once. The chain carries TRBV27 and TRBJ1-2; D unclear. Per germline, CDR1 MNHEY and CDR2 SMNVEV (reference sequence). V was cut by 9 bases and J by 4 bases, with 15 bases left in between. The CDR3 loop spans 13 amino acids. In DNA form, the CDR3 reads TGTGCCAGGGAGGCTTGGGATGGCTATGGCTACACCTTC. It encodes CAREAWDGYGYTF.

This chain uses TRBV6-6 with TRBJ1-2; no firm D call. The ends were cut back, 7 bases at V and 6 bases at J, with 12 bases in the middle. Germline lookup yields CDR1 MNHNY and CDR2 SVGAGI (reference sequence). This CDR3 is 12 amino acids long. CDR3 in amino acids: CASTTPGNGYTF. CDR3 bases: TGTGCCAGCACCACCCCGGGAAATGGCTACACCTTC.

CDR3: CASSLDRNTLETQYF. For the CDR3, the DNA is TGCGCCAGCAGCTTGGACAGGAACACCTTAGAGACCCAGTACTTC. V and J are TRBV5-1 and TRBJ2-5; possible D gene TRBD1, 5 bases. The CDR3 is 15 amino acids. CDR1 and CDR2 (germline): SGHRS, YFSETQ. Deletions cut 0 bases from V and 4 bases from J, with 13 bases between.

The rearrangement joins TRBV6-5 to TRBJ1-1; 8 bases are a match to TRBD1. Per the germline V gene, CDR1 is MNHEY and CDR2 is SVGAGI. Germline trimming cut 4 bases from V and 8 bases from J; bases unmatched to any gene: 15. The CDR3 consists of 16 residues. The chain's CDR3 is CASSSLLGQGLGEAFF. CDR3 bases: TGTGCCAGCAGTTCCCTACTCGGACAGGGCCTAGGAGAAGCTTTCTTT.